The rows below give T cell receptor beta chains drawn from one sample of a study of cytomegalovirus exposure and HLA in healthy donors. TCRdb keeps only in-frame clones here, not all; method: immunoSEQ multiplex PCR. The data hold about 250,000 clones, with just over 70% observed a single time. Sequenced: PBMCs. These TCRs come from a female donor in good health and CMV-seronegative. Each CDR3 is given without its conserved first and last residue. A D gene is named only where the DNA matches it firmly. Clone size is shown for a subset of rows, as once, few, many or a class of expanded clone.

size,V,D,J,CDR3
-,TRBV7-8,-,TRBJ2-3,ASRLQGKLRTDTQY
-,TRBV2,TRBD2,-,ASRPQGGYYEQY
-,TRBV7-8,-,TRBJ2-2,ASSLSLAENTGELF
-,TRBV5-6,-,TRBJ2-5,ASRRDIQETQY
-,TRBV2,TRBD2,TRBJ2-6,ASSEGMGLAGGMTGANVLT
few,TRBV5-1,-,TRBJ1-4,ASSVGAGEKLF
-,TRBV6-1,TRBD1,TRBJ2-7,ASSGFTGGAGHEQY
-,TRBV5-1,-,TRBJ2-2,ASSLNTGELF
-,TRBV6-1,TRBD1,TRBJ2-2,ASSHSQGTGELF
-,TRBV5-5,TRBD2,TRBJ2-5,ASSNSGTSIRETQY
-,TRBV4-1,-,TRBJ1-6,ASSQVGSPLH
-,TRBV28,TRBD2,TRBJ2-7,ASSPGLAGDTYEQY
once,TRBV6-5,-,TRBJ2-1,ATREKGLKF
-,TRBV10-2,-,TRBJ1-1,ASSRGQNTEAF
-,TRBV28,TRBD2,TRBJ2-1,AIKGVSGMGSYNEQF
-,TRBV9,TRBD2,TRBJ2-2,ASSDLAGINTGELF
-,TRBV5-8,-,TRBJ2-1,ASPRGEVVNEQF
-,TRBV10-3,TRBD1,TRBJ2-7,AISRDREAYEQY
once,TRBV5-4,-,TRBJ2-1,ASSLGASARGSNEQF
few,TRBV5-1,-,TRBJ1-4,ASSGGSFNEKLF
-,TRBV11-2,-,TRBJ1-2,ASSDHRATNYGYT
-,TRBV6-1,TRBD1,TRBJ1-3,ASSSTTGTGNTIY
once,TRBV7-9,-,TRBJ2-3,ASSLGLAVDLTDTQY
-,TRBV4-1,TRBD2,TRBJ2-5,ASSQEGLAETQY
-,TRBV25-1,-,TRBJ1-5,ASSGRGQPQH
-,TRBV14,TRBD2,TRBJ2-2,ASSQRTSGNGELF
-,TRBV11-2,TRBD2,TRBJ2-7,ASSFIGEGTRGEQY
-,TRBV7-9,-,TRBJ2-7,ASSLVATVEEQY
-,TRBV9,TRBD1,TRBJ1-3,ASSVRTGGSGNTIY
-,TRBV6-5,TRBD1,TRBJ1-2,ASSPVRGLAGYT
-,TRBV11-2,TRBD1,TRBJ2-7,ASSLDAPGQGAYEQY
few,TRBV20-1,-,TRBJ2-5,SAPKGETQY
-,TRBV18,TRBD1,TRBJ1-4,ASSPDRGDEKLF
-,TRBV27,-,TRBJ1-5,ASRIQGPGNQPQH
-,TRBV19,-,TRBJ1-2,ASSRGATNYGYT
-,TRBV5-1,-,TRBJ1-1,ASSSQPGTEAF
-,TRBV29-1,-,TRBJ2-5,SVERGETQY
few,TRBV29-1,-,TRBJ1-1,SAAKDMNTEAF
few,TRBV27,TRBD2,TRBJ2-7,ASSLTSGVYEQY
-,TRBV28,-,TRBJ1-6,ASSFNRARYSPLH
once,TRBV27,TRBD2,-,ARDLAGVYEQY
-,TRBV27,-,TRBJ2-7,ASSLPRRGEQY